This T cell receptor (beta chain) originates from a study of regulatory T cells in long-lasting Graves disease. Documented time point: newly diagnosed GD, antithyroid drugs for less than 3 months. PBMC RNA served as the TCR library source. This CDR3 is built from 14 residues. The ends were cut back, 4 bases at V and 0 bases at J, with 9 bases in the middle. Per the germline V gene, CDR1 is MNHNS and CDR2 is SASEGT. With iRepertoire HTBI primers and Arm-PCR of CDR3 regions, TCR beta libraries were built. Each CDR3 protein gets one entry after TCRdb re-called the multiplex PCR reads with MiXCR. This sample carries 390,000 or so distinct CDR3 sequences, about an eighth of them seen once, and the ten largest clones take around 18%. These data were also filed under a second study, of T cells in Graves' hyperthyroidism and ophthalmopathy. This second study says: RT-PCR in the first round (using the HTBI primer set) targeted the TCR CDR3.

This clonotype was obtained from a woman aged 18-35 years with Graves disease. Sequencing was performed on peripheral blood mononuclear cells (PBMCs), taken at new diagnosis, from a patient treated with antithyroid drugs. The chain has TRBV6-1 and TRBJ1-1; D might be TRBD1 (5 bases). The CDR3 DNA sequence: TGTGCCAGCAGTGGTAGGGGTCTGAACACTGAAGCTTTCTTT. Protein sequence: CASSGRGLNTEAFF.